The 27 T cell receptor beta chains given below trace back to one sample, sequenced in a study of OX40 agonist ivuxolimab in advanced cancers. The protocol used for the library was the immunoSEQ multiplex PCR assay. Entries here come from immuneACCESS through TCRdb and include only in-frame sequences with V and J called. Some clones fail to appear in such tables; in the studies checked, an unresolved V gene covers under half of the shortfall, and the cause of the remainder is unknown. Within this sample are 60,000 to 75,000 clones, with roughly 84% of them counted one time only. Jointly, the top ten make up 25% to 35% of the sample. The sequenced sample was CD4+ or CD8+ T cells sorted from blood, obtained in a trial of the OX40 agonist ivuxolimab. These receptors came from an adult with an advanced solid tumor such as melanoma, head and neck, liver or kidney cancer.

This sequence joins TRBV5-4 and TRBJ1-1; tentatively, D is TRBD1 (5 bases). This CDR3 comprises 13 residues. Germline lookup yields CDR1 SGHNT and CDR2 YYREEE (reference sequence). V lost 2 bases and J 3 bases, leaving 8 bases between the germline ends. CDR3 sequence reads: CASSFKTDTEAFF. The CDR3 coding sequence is TGTGCCAGCAGCTTCAAGACAGACACTGAAGCTTTCTTT.

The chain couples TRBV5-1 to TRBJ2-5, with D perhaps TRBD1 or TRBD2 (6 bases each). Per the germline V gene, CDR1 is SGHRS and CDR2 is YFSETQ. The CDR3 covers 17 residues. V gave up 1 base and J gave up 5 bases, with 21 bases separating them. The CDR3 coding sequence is TGCGCCAGCAGCTTGTCCACCTTCGGGGGCCGAGGGGAGACCCAGTACTTC. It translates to CASSLSTFGGRGETQYF.

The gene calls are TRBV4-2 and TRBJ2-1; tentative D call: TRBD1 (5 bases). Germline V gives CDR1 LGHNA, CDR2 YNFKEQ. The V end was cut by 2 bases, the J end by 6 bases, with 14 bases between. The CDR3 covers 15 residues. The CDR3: CASSQMTEISNEQFF. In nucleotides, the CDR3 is TGTGCCAGCAGCCAAATGACAGAGATCAGCAATGAGCAGTTCTTC.

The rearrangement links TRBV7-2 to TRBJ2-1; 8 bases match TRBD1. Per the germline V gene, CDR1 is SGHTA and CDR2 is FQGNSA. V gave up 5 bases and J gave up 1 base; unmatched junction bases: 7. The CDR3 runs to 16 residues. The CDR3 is CASSADRDLSYNEQFF. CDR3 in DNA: TGTGCCAGCAGCGCGGACAGGGACTTATCCTACAATGAGCAGTTCTTC.

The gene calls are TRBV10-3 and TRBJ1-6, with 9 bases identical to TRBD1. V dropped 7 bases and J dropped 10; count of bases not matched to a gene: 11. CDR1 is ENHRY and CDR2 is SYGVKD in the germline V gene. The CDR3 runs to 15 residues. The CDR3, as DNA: TGTGCCATCACCCCGGGACAGGGACCGGGGTCACCCCTCCACTTT. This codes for CAITPGQGPGSPLHF.

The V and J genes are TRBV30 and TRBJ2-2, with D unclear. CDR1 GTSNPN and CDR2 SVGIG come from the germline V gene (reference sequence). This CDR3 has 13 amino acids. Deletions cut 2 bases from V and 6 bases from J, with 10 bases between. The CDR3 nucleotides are TGTGCCTGGAGTTATACTTATTCCGGGGAGCTGTTTTTT. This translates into CAWSYTYSGELFF.

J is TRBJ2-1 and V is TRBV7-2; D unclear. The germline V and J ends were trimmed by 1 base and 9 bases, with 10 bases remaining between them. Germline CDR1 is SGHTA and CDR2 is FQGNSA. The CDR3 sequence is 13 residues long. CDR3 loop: CASSLGQTSEQFF. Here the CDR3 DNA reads TGTGCCAGCAGCTTAGGGCAGACCAGTGAGCAGTTCTTC.

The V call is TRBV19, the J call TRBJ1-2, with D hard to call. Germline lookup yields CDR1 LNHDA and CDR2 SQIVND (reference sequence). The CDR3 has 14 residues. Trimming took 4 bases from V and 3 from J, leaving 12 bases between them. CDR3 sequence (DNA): TGTGCCAGTAGTAACAAAGTTGGCGACTATGGCTACACCTTC. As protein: CASSNKVGDYGYTF.

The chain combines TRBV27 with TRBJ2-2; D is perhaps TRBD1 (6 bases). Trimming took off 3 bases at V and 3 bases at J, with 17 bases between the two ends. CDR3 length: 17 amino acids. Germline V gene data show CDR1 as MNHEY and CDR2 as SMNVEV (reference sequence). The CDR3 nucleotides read TGTGCCAGCAGTTTCAGGGGAAGCCCCCCGGACACCGGGGAGCTGTTTTTT. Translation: CASSFRGSPPDTGELFF.

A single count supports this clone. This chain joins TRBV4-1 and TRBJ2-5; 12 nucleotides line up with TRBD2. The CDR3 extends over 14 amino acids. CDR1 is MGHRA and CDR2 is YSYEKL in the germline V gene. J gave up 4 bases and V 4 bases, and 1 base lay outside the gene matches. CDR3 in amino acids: CASSPTSGRETQYF. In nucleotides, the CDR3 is TGCGCCAGCAGCCCGACTAGCGGGAGAGAGACCCAGTACTTC.

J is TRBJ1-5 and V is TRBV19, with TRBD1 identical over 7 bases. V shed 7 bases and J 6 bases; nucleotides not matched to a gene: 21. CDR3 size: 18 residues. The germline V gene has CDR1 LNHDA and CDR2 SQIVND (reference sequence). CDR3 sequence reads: CASNLFRIDRANGQPQHF. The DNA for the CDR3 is TGTGCCAGTAACTTATTCCGGATCGACAGGGCAAACGGTCAGCCCCAGCATTTT.

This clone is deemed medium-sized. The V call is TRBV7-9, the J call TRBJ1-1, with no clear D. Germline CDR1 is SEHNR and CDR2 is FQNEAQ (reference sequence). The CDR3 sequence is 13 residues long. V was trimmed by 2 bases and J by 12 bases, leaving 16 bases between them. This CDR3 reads CASSLNSGRESFF. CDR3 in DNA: TGTGCCAGCAGCTTAAATAGTGGGAGGGAATCTTTCTTT.

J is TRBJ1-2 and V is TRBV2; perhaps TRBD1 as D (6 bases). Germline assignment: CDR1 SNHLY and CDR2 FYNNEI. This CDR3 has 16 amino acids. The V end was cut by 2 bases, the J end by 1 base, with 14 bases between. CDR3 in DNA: TGTGCCAGCAGTGAAATGGTGACAGGAGTTAACTATGGCTACACCTTC. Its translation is CASSEMVTGVNYGYTF.

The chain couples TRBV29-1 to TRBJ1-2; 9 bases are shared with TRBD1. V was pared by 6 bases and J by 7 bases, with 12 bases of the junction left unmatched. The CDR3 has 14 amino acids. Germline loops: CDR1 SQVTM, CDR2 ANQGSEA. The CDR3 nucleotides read TGCAGCGTCTTAAGACAGGGGGAGTGGAGTGGCTACACCTTC. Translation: CSVLRQGEWSGYTF.

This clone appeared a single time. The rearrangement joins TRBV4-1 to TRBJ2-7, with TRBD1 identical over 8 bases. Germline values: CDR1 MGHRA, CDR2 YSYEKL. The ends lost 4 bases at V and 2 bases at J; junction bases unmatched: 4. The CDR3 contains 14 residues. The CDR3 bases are TGCGCCAGCAGCCCGGACAGGGTGCCCTACGAGCAGTACTTC. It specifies CASSPDRVPYEQYF.

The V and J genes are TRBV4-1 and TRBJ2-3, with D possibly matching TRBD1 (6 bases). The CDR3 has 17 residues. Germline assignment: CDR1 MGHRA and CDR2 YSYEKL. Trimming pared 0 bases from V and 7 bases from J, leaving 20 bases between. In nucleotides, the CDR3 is TGCGCCAGCAGCCAAGATTTCCGACGCTCAGGGGTAAATACGCAGTATTTT. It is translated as CASSQDFRRSGVNTQYF.

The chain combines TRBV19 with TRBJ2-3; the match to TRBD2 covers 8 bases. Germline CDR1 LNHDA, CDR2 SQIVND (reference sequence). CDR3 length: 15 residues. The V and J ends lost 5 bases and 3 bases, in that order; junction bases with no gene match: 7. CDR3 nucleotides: TGTGCCAGTAGTTACCGGGGGGGCCATACAGATACGCAGTATTTT. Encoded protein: CASSYRGGHTDTQYF.

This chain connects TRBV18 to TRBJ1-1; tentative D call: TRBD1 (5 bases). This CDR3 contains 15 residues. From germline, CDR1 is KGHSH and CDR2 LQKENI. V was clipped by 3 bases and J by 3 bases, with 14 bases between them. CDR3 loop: CASSPSGAGDTEAFF. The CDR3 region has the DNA TGTGCCAGCTCACCGTCCGGGGCCGGGGACACTGAAGCTTTCTTT.

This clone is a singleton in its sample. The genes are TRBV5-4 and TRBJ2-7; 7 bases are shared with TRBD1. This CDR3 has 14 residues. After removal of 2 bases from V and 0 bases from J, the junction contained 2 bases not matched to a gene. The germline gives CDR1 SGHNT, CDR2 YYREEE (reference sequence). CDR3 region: CASSLRTGSYEQYF. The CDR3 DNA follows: TGTGCCAGCAGCTTAAGGACAGGCTCCTACGAGCAGTACTTC.

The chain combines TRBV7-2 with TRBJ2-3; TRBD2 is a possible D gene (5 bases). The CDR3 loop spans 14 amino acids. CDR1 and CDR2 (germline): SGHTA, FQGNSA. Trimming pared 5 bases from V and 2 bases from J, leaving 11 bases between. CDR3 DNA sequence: TGTGCCAGCAGCCATGACTACAACACAGATACGCAGTATTTT. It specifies CASSHDYNTDTQYF.

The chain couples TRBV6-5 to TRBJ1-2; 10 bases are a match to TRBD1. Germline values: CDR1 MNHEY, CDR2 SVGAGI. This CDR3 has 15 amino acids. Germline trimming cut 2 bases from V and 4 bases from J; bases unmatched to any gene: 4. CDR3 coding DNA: TGTGCCAGCAGTTACCGGGACAGGGGAACCTATGGCTACACCTTC. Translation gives CASSYRDRGTYGYTF.

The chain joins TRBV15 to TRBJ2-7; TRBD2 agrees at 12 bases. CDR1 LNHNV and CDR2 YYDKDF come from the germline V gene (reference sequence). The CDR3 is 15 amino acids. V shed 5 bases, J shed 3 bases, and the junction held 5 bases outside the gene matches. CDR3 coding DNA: TGTGCCACCAGCGGTAGGGGACTAGCGGGCTACGAGCAGTACTTC. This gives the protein CATSGRGLAGYEQYF.

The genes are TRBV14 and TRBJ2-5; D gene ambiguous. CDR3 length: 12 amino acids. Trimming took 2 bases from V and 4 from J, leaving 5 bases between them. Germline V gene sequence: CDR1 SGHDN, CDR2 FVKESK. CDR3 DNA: TGTGCCAGCAGCCAAATCTCAGAGACCCAGTACTTC. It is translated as CASSQISETQYF. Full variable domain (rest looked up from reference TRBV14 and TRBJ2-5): EAGVTQFPSHSVIEKGQTVTLRCDPISGHDNLYWYRRVMGKEIKFLLHFVKESKQDESGMPNNRFLAERTGGTYSTLKVQPAELEDSGVYFCASSQISETQYFGPGTRLLVL.

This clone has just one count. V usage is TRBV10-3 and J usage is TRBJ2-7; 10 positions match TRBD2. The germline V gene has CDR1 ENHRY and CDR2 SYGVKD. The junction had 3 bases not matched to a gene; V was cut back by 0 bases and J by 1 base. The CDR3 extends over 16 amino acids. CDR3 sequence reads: CAISESTTSGSYEQYF. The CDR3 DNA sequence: TGTGCCATCAGTGAGTCGACGACTAGCGGGTCCTACGAGCAGTACTTC.

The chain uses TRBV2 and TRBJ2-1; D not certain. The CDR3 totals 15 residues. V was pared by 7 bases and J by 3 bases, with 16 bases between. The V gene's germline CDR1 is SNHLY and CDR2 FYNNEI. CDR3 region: CASIAGRRVYNEQFF. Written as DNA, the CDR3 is TGTGCCAGCATCGCCGGACGACGGGTCTACAATGAGCAGTTCTTC. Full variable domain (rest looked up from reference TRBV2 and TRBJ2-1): EPEVTQTPSHQVTQMGQEVILRCVPISNHLYFYWYRQILGQKVEFLVSFYNNEISEKSEIFDDQFSVERPDGSNFTLKIRSTKLEDSAMYFCASIAGRRVYNEQFFGPGTRLTVL.

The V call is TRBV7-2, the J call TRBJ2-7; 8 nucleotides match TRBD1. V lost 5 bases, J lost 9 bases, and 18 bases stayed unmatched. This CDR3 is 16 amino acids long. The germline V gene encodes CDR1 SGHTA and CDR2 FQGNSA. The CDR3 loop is CASSQRIDRGFLRQYF. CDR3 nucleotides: TGTGCCAGCAGCCAACGGATCGACAGGGGTTTTTTACGGCAGTACTTC.

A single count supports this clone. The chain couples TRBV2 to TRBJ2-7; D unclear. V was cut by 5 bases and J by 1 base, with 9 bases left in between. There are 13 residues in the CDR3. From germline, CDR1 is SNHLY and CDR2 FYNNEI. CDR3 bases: TGTGCCAGCAGTCCGACGAAATCCTACGAGCAGTACTTC. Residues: CASSPTKSYEQYF.